This T cell receptor beta chain emerged from a study of human T cells and chemical hapten exposure. The wider study: Per-sample TCR yields varied mainly from small pooled library volume differences.

Specified time point: pre-sensitization, week 0. The treatment was: therapeutic diphenylcyclopropenone sensitization with weekly scalp DPC. The library put unique molecular identifiers onto individual cDNA molecules. TCRdb reprocessed the RACE reads via MiXCR and lists one record per CDR3 protein. The table lists about 42,000 distinct CDR3 sequences, 9.5% to 15% of them singletons, with roughly 6.1% in the top ten. This clonotype was counted ten times or more. After removal of 7 bases from V and 4 bases from J, the junction contained 4 bases not matched to a gene. The CDR3 extends over 13 amino acids. Germline lookup yields CDR1 MNHNY and CDR2 SVGAGI (reference sequence).

This receptor was taken from a woman younger than 45 with alopecia areata. Some clones in this sample may be carry-over from other donors' samples. This chain connects TRBV6-6 to TRBJ2-1, with 7 bases fitting TRBD2. The sample here was whole blood, taken in connection with sensitization to the hapten diphenylcyclopropenone (DPC). Here the CDR3 DNA reads TGTGCCAGCAAGAGGGAGGGGTACAATGAGCAGTTCTTC. Its protein is CASKREGYNEQFF.